One sample yielded the 5 T cell receptor beta chains listed below, sequenced in a study of T cells in Graves' hyperthyroidism and ophthalmopathy (dated by TCRdb to the late 2010s). Library generation was performed with multiplex PCR. The sample was run on an Illumina HiSeq 2000. The TCR beta CDR3 regions were amplified from RNA transcripts. A first-round RT-PCR of the TCR CDR3 used the HTBI primer set with the Qiagen OneStep RT-PCR kit. TCRdb reworked the public reads: Q25 trimming with fastp, MiXCR clone assembly, productive beta chains retained. Each CDR3 protein appears once, grouped with its most common genes and DNA. Within this sample are fewer than 350,000 distinct CDR3 sequences, with about 20% of them counted one time only. Together, the top ten hold around 50% of the sample. The sequenced sample consisted of blood. The receptors here all came from a woman aged 50 to 65 with Graves' hyperthyroidism.

The V call is TRBV12-3 or TRBV12-4, the J call TRBJ2-1; a possible D gene is TRBD2 (7 bases). The V end lost 7 bases, the J end lost 10 bases, and 29 bases lay between the germline ends. CDR3 length equals 17 residues. CDR3 sequence (DNA): TGTGCCAGCAATCTAAGGGGCGGGATGGGGGGGGGCGGAGAGCAGTTCTTC. Translating gives CASNLRGGMGGGGEQFF.

V is TRBV6-1 and J is TRBJ2-1, with 8 bases fitting TRBD2. Trimming cost V 6 bases and J 4 bases; bases outside gene matches: 2. The CDR3 is made up of 13 amino acids. Germline CDR1 and CDR2: MNHNS and SASEGT. The CDR3 nucleotides read TGTGCCAGCAGAGCTAGCGGGTACAATGAGCAGTTCTTC. Its protein product is CASRASGYNEQFF.

This clonotype showed up many times. The chain has TRBV20-1 and TRBJ2-5; 7 nucleotides line up with TRBD1. CDR1 is DFQATT, CDR2 SNEGSKA, per germline (reference sequence). CDR3 size: 13 residues. The trim removed 5 bases at V and 1 base at J, leaving 4 bases unmatched. CDR3 nucleotides: TGCAGTGCTGTCCGGGACAGCCAAGAGACCCAGTACTTC. Its protein product is CSAVRDSQETQYF.

This rearrangement joins TRBV6-1 to TRBJ1-1; a possible D gene is TRBD1 (5 bases). V was shortened by 5 bases and J by 7 bases, with 8 bases between the two germline ends. Germline-derived CDR1 and CDR2 are MNHNS and SASEGT. The CDR3 consists of 11 residues. The CDR3 sequence: CASSIGGEAFF. CDR3 coding DNA: TGTGCCAGCAGTATTGGGGGTGAAGCTTTCTTT.

This rearrangement joins TRBV27 to TRBJ2-2; 9 bases match TRBD2. The V gene end was trimmed by 3 bases and the J gene end by 7 bases; junction bases not matched to a gene: 6. CDR1 is MNHEY, CDR2 SMNVEV, per germline (reference sequence). CDR3 length equals 15 residues. CDR3 DNA: TGTGCCAGCAGTTTTTCGCGGGGGGGGGGCGGGGAGCTGTTTTTT. This codes for CASSFSRGGGGELFF.